Listed here are 13 T cell receptor beta chains from one sample, sequenced in a study of cytomegalovirus exposure and HLA in healthy donors. With 60 Vbeta and 13 Jbeta primers, the PCR was carried out. TCRdb's table, derived via immunoSEQ multiplex PCR, lists solely in-frame clones and lacks some. Across about 200,000 clones, the top ten clones capture less than 6.5% of the sample. The sequenced material came from PBMCs. Receptors originate from a man aged 25 to 45 in good health and CMV-seronegative.

V gene TRBV7-8 combines with J gene TRBJ2-3, with 7 bases matching TRBD2. CDR3 length: 15 amino acids. V lost 5 bases to trimming and J lost 6 bases; unmatched junction nucleotides: 11. Germline assignment: CDR1 SGHVS and CDR2 FQNEAQ. The CDR3 coding sequence is TGTGCCAGCAGCCAAGGGGCGGGAGTCGTGGATACGCAGTATTTT. Translated: CASSQGAGVVDTQYF. The entire variable domain, with the rest obtained from reference TRBV7-8 and TRBJ2-3, is as follows: GAGVSQSPRYKVAKRGQDVALRCDPISGHVSLFWYQQALGQGPEFLTYFQNEAQLDKSGLPSDRFFAERPEGSVSTLKIQRTQQEDSAVYLCASSQGAGVVDTQYFGPGTRLTVL.

V is TRBV30 and J is TRBJ2-5, with 8 nucleotides matching TRBD2. CDR1 is GTSNPN and CDR2 is SVGIG in the germline V gene (reference sequence). The J segment lost 5 bases and the V segment lost 1 base, leaving 3 bases of the junction unmatched. The CDR3 has 13 amino acids. CDR3 coding DNA: TGTGCCTGGAGTGGACTAGCGAGGGAGACCCAGTACTTC. Protein sequence: CAWSGLARETQYF.

In DNA, the CDR3 is TGTGCCAGCAGACAGGAAGGCAATCAGCCCCAGCATTTT. It yields the protein CASRQEGNQPQHF. The chain uses TRBV2 and TRBJ1-5; TRBD1 is a possible D gene (5 bases). The CDR3 loop spans 13 amino acids. V was pared by 6 bases and J by 2 bases, with 8 bases between. Per the germline V gene, CDR1 is SNHLY and CDR2 is FYNNEI.

V is TRBV7-3 and J is TRBJ2-2, with TRBD2 matching 14 bases. The CDR3 has 19 residues. The germline V gene encodes CDR1 SGHTA and CDR2 FQGTGA. After removal of 1 base from V and 7 bases from J, the junction contained 11 bases not matched to a gene. CDR3 protein: CASSLRGLAGDGTGGELFF. The CDR3 DNA reads as TGTGCCAGCAGCTTAAGGGGACTAGCGGGGGATGGAACAGGCGGGGAGCTGTTTTTT.

Of note for this clone: The junction shows a germline mismatch at one end, possibly a read error. The chain employs TRBV6-1 and TRBJ2-7; 10 bases agree with TRBD2. The germline V gene has CDR1 MNHNS and CDR2 SASEGT. CDR3 length: 15 residues. CDR3 amino acids: CASSEESGGAYGQYF. The DNA of the CDR3 is TGTGCCAGCAGTGAAGAGAGCGGGGGGGCCTACGGGCAGTACTTC.

The J gene is TRBJ2-3, the V gene TRBV6-1, with 9 nucleotides matching TRBD1. CDR3 size: 14 residues. Germline V lookup: CDR1 MNHNS, CDR2 SASEGT. V was clipped by 4 bases and J by 9 bases; unmatched bases: 8. In DNA form, the CDR3 reads TGTGCCAGCAGTGCCACGGGACAGGGTAGAACGCAGTATTTT. It yields the protein CASSATGQGRTQYF.

The chain uses TRBV9 and TRBJ2-2; tentative D call: TRBD2 (5 bases). CDR3 size: 15 residues. Per germline, CDR1 SGDLS and CDR2 YYNGEE. V lost 0 bases and J 1 base, leaving 7 bases between the germline ends. The chain's CDR3 is CASSVGGGNTGELFF. CDR3 nucleotide sequence: TGTGCCAGCAGCGTAGGAGGAGGGAACACCGGGGAGCTGTTTTTT.

The V call is TRBV28, the J call TRBJ2-5; 8 bases agree with TRBD2. V trimming: 3 bases; J trimming: 2 bases; junction bases outside the gene matches: 8. The CDR3 is 16 residues long. Germline V gene sequence: CDR1 MDHEN, CDR2 SYDVKM. The CDR3 DNA sequence: TGTGCCAGCAGTTTGGGCGCGGGAGGCCTTCAAGAGACCCAGTACTTC. It translates to CASSLGAGGLQETQYF. Looking up the rest from reference TRBV28 and TRBJ2-5 gives the full variable domain: DVKVTQSSRYLVKRTGEKVFLECVQDMDHENMFWYRQDPGLGLRLIYFSYDVKMKEKGDIPEGYSVSREKKERFSLILESASTNQTSMYLCASSLGAGGLQETQYFGPGTRLLVL.

This sequence joins TRBV6-5 and TRBJ2-7, with a weak D call TRBD2 (6 bases). Trimming stripped 8 bases from V and 3 bases from J, with 17 bases between. CDR1 and CDR2 from the germline V gene are MNHEY and SVGAGI. The CDR3 length is 14 residues. The DNA of the CDR3 is TGTGCCAGCGCGCGGGGTTCTCCTGTCTACGAGCAGTACTTC. As protein: CASARGSPVYEQYF.

This chain uses TRBV5-6 with TRBJ2-7, with a possible D match to TRBD1 (6 bases). Per the germline V gene, CDR1 is SGHDT and CDR2 is YYEEEE. V was pared by 4 bases and J by 2 bases, with 19 bases between. CDR3 length: 16 residues. CDR3 region: CASSLLKLDSPYEQYF. DNA for the CDR3: TGTGCCAGCAGCCTACTAAAGCTGGACAGCCCCTACGAGCAGTACTTC. The entire variable domain, with the rest obtained from reference TRBV5-6 and TRBJ2-7, is as follows: DAGVTQSPTHLIKTRGQQVTLRCSPKSGHDTVSWYQQALGQGPQFIFQYYEEEERQRGNFPDRFSGHQFPNYSSELNVNALLLGDSALYLCASSLLKLDSPYEQYFGPGTRLTVT.

The chain has TRBV28 and TRBJ2-7; 11 nucleotides agree with TRBD2. Unmatched junction bases numbered 10, after V lost 4 bases and J lost 2 bases. The V gene's germline CDR1 is MDHEN and CDR2 SYDVKM. CDR3 length: 17 residues. The CDR3 nucleotides are TGTGCCAGCAGTTCCCCCGGGACTAGCGGCAATCCCTACGAGCAGTACTTC. Its translation is CASSSPGTSGNPYEQYF.

The rearrangement uses TRBV11-3 and TRBJ2-2, with D possibly being TRBD2 (5 bases). This CDR3 has 15 residues. Looked up from germline, CDR1 is SGHNT and CDR2 is YENEEA. V was cut by 3 bases and J by 4 bases, with 12 bases left in between. The CDR3 DNA follows: TGTGCCAGCAGCTTTGGTTCGGGAAGCACCGGGGAGCTGTTTTTT. Its protein product is CASSFGSGSTGELFF.

In the case of this clone: An end of the junction differs from the germline gene, which may be a read error. The chain recombines TRBV2 with TRBJ1-2; TRBD1 agrees at 7 bases. Germline V gene data show CDR1 as SNHLY and CDR2 as FYNNEI. CDR3 size: 10 residues. The CDR3 here is CASSDRQGYF. CDR3 nucleotide sequence: TGTGCCAGCAGCGATCGACAGGGTTACTTC.